This note documents a single T cell receptor (beta chain) sequence. The assay was immunoSEQ multiplex PCR, and TCRdb's table has in-frame clones only and misses some. The repertoire holds about 79,000 clones, with around nine tenths as singletons. The data were obtained in a study of blood T cell repertoires in COVID-19. In germline, CDR1 is LNHNV, CDR2 YYDKDF (reference sequence). The CDR3 runs 12 residues. Trimming removed 6 bases at V and 1 base at J, with 6 bases between. The receptor was isolated from a man aged 65-85 years with active or convalescent COVID-19. The specimen sequenced was peripheral blood. The chain carries TRBV15 and TRBJ1-1; D call uncertain. CDR3 residues: CATSPRNTEAFF. The DNA of the CDR3 is TGTGCCACCAGTCCCAGGAACACTGAAGCTTTCTTT.